Below, one T cell receptor beta chain is given with its context. Its specificity is unknown. V shed 4 bases and J 3 bases; nucleotides not matched to a gene: 15. The CDR3 extends over 17 amino acids. Germline V gene sequence: CDR1 KGHSH, CDR2 LQKENI. This sample is drawn from a study of T cells in lung cancer brain metastases. Turning to the study itself: Tobacco use history was present in about 85% of the 20 patients, median around 43 pack-years. Median interval between primary and brain metastasis samples was 300 to 450 days.

Assay: immunoSEQ multiplex PCR; the TCRdb copy retains only in-frame clones and omits some. Seen here are about 6,700 clones, roughly 85% observed once, and the top ten hold 4.5% to 5%. Study findings and constraints: Unique productive clones were significantly fewer in brain metastases: median about 1,500 versus 4,500. Most clones were lesion-specific, with limited overlap between paired lesions (Morisita around 0.2).

The sequence was collected from a man between 50 and 59 years old with non-small cell lung cancer. This chain links TRBV18 with TRBJ2-7, with TRBD1 matching 7 bases. The material sequenced was tumor tissue from the primary lung tumor. The CDR3 sequence: CASSLASGGTVIYEQYF. DNA of the CDR3: TGTGCCAGCTCACTTGCCTCGGGTGGGACAGTGATCTACGAGCAGTACTTC.